This T cell receptor beta chain was sequenced for a study of chemoradiotherapy in HPV16-positive cancers. Study findings and constraints: Only a couple of HPV16-positive patients supplied the functional HPV-specificity definition.

TCRdb's table, derived via immunoSEQ multiplex PCR, lists solely in-frame clones and lacks some. The table lists tens of thousands of clones, over 75% of them singletons, with 2% to 2.5% in the top ten. As concerns this clone: Its antigen is not identified.

The V gene's germline CDR1 is SGHRS and CDR2 YFSETQ. The CDR3 loop spans 16 amino acids. V lost 4 bases and J lost 7; bases outside the gene matches: 14. This TCR was sampled from a human donor with HPV-associated anogenital cancer. This sample comprised blood, obtained from a patient who underwent chemoradiotherapy. The chain carries TRBV5-1 and TRBJ1-2; 9 bases match TRBD1. The CDR3 bases are TGCGCCAGCAGCGTGGGACAGGGACCAACCTCGGGTGGCTACACCTTC. Protein sequence: CASSVGQGPTSGGYTF.